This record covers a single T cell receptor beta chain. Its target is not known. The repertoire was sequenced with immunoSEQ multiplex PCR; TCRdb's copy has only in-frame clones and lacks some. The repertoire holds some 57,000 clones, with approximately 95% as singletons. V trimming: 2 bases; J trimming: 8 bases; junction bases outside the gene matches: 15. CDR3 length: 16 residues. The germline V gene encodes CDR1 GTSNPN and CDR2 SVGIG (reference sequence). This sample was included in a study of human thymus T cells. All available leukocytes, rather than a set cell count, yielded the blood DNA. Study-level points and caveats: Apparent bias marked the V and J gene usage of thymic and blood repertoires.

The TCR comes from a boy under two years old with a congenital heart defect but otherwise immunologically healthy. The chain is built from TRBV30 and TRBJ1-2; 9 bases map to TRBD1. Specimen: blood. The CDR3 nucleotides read TGTGCCTGGAGTATTATAAGGATTCGGACAGGGGCGGGCTACACCTTC. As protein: CAWSIIRIRTGAGYTF.